This TCR beta chain was profiled in a study of blood T cells in healthy people across ages. Turning to the study itself: Template switching captured about one barcoded beta molecule per two T cells. The study, taken as a whole, reports: Fewer expanded clones and more diversity marked long-lived versus aged donors.

Germline V gene sequence: CDR1 MNHNY, CDR2 SVGAGI (reference sequence). This CDR3 is 13 amino acids long. Trimming stripped 7 bases from V and 2 bases from J, with 11 bases between. Then a second PCR, running roughly 7 to 11 cycles, was carried out with a sample-barcoded 5' primer and a J-beta primer mix. Samples each returned at least 2.5 million CDR3-containing paired-end reads. MiXCR, run by TCRdb on the 5' RACE reads, gives a single entry per CDR3 protein. The sample has approximately 800,000 distinct CDR3 sequences; 58% are singletons. As for this clonotype: Antigen unknown.

This receptor was obtained from a man aged 30 to 39 in good health. Sequences were obtained from blood. The chain couples TRBV6-6 to TRBJ2-5; D unclear. The CDR3 loop is CASTSVGQETQYF. CDR3 coding DNA: TGTGCCAGCACCTCGGTTGGACAAGAGACCCAGTACTTC.